A single sample is the source of the 32 T cell receptor beta chains below, sequenced in a study of response to subunit inactivated influenza vaccine. TCRdb re-called the RT-PCR reads through MiXCR, storing one row per CDR3 protein. The sample records fewer than 400,000 distinct CDR3 sequences, around a fifth being singletons. This material consisted of PBMCs from blood, taken about 20 months after vaccination. The receptors here all came from a man between 50 and 75 years old who received an inactivated influenza vaccine.

This rearrangement joins TRBV10-3 to TRBJ2-5; 9 bases agree with TRBD2. The CDR3 is made up of 15 amino acids. V lost 4 bases and J lost 2; bases outside the gene matches: 5. Germline loops: CDR1 ENHRY, CDR2 SYGVKD. CDR3 sequence (DNA): TGTGCCATCAGTGGGGGACTAGCCGATCAAGAGACCCAGTACTTC. Its translation is CAISGGLADQETQYF.

The table lists this clonotype with a few counts. The chain couples TRBV7-2 to TRBJ2-1, with D perhaps assigned TRBD1 or TRBD2 (6 bases each). The germline V gene has CDR1 SGHTA and CDR2 FQGNSA. The V and J ends lost 2 bases and 6 bases respectively, with 14 bases between them. This CDR3 region has 15 residues. This chain's CDR3 is CASSLLGGSVNEQFF. CDR3 in DNA: TGTGCCAGCAGCTTACTGGGGGGCTCTGTCAATGAGCAGTTCTTC.

This clonotype was seen a handful of times. This chain links TRBV5-6 with TRBJ2-6; unclear D gene. Germline-derived CDR1 and CDR2 are SGHDT and YYEEEE. Trimming removed 4 bases from V and 0 bases from J, with 11 bases in between. This CDR3 comprises 16 residues. As DNA, the CDR3 is TGTGCCAGCAGCGGAATCTCCCACTCTGGGGCCAACGTCCTGACTTTC. This gives the protein CASSGISHSGANVLTF. The full variable domain, completed using reference TRBV5-6 and TRBJ2-6, is DAGVTQSPTHLIKTRGQQVTLRCSPKSGHDTVSWYQQALGQGPQFIFQYYEEEERQRGNFPDRFSGHQFPNYSSELNVNALLLGDSALYLCASSGISHSGANVLTFGAGSRLTVL.

This clonotype occurred a few times. The chain joins TRBV20-1 to TRBJ1-1, with D possibly matching TRBD1 (5 bases). This CDR3 region has 14 residues. Per germline, CDR1 DFQATT and CDR2 SNEGSKA (reference sequence). Trimming removed 0 bases at V and 6 bases at J, with 14 bases between. CDR3 residues: CSARDFVGHPEAFF. The DNA of the CDR3 is TGCAGTGCTAGAGATTTCGTTGGACACCCTGAAGCTTTCTTT.

The gene calls are TRBV4-2 and TRBJ1-4; D is undetermined. Trimming took 0 bases from V and 5 from J, leaving 13 bases between them. The CDR3 sequence is 16 residues long. The V gene's germline CDR1 is LGHNA and CDR2 YNFKEQ. The CDR3 loop is CASSQDLSSFNEKLFF. DNA for the CDR3: TGTGCCAGCAGCCAAGATCTTTCGTCCTTCAATGAAAAACTGTTTTTT.

This clonotype showed up many times. Compared with germline, one end of the junction differs, possibly owing to a read error. The chain links TRBV5-1 to TRBJ1-1; D unclear. The CDR3 runs 14 residues. CDR1 SGHRS and CDR2 YFSETQ come from the germline V gene. DNA for the CDR3: TGCGCCAGCAGATTGGACCTGCAGAACACTGAAGCTTTCTTT. It translates to CASRLDLQNTEAFF.

The genes are TRBV12-3 or TRBV12-4 and TRBJ1-4; 7 bases line up with TRBD1. The CDR3 has 15 amino acids. V trimming: 4 bases; J trimming: 7 bases; junction bases outside the gene matches: 9. In nucleotides, the CDR3 is TGTGCCAGCAGTTCCCTCCGACAGGGAAGTGAAAAACTGTTTTTT. Residues: CASSSLRQGSEKLFF.

This clonotype occurred a few times. V usage is TRBV20-1 and J usage is TRBJ2-4; the D is unclear. CDR1 is DFQATT, CDR2 SNEGSKA, per germline (reference sequence). The CDR3 sequence is 16 residues long. V lost 4 bases and J lost 0, with 16 bases in between. The CDR3 nucleotides read TGCAGTGCTATGCAAGTACAGTCTCGAGCCAAAAACATTCAGTACTTC. Translated: CSAMQVQSRAKNIQYF.

This clonotype was observed a few times. V usage is TRBV7-6 and J usage is TRBJ2-7, with 7 bases fitting TRBD1. Per germline, CDR1 SGHVS and CDR2 FNYEAQ. J lost 2 bases, V lost 0 bases, and 16 bases had no gene match. This CDR3 has 19 residues. The CDR3 is CASSLAGPTKRQGAYEQYF. CDR3 nucleotides: TGTGCCAGCAGCTTAGCGGGACCTACGAAGCGGCAGGGGGCCTACGAGCAGTACTTC. Supplemented by reference TRBV7-6 and TRBJ2-7, the full variable domain reads GAGVSQSPRYKVTKRGQDVALRCDPISGHVSLYWYRQALGQGPEFLTYFNYEAQQDKSGLPNDRFSAERPEGSISTLTIQRTEQRDSAMYRCASSLAGPTKRQGAYEQYFGPGTRLTVT.

The CDR3 DNA is TGTGCCAGCAGTGAAGCGAGGGCAGGGTATGGCTACACCTTC. Translated, it gives CASSEARAGYGYTF. The chain recombines TRBV2 with TRBJ1-2; TRBD1 might be the D (5 bases). The V and J ends lost 0 bases and 5 bases respectively, with 10 bases between them. The length of the CDR3 is 14 residues. Germline V CDR1 and CDR2: SNHLY, FYNNEI.

This chain links TRBV12-3 or TRBV12-4 with TRBJ1-2; 7 nucleotides match TRBD1. V dropped 7 bases and J dropped 4; count of bases not matched to a gene: 9. The CDR3 sequence is 14 residues long. CDR3 sequence (DNA): TGTGCCAGCAAGGGGGCCAATTGGGCCTATGGCTACACCTTC. Its protein is CASKGANWAYGYTF.

The J gene is TRBJ1-6, the V gene TRBV5-5; unclear D gene. This CDR3 has 14 residues. The germline V gene encodes CDR1 SGHKS and CDR2 YYEKEE (reference sequence). Trimming shortened V by 4 bases and J by 4 bases, and 9 bases separated the two germline ends. The CDR3 here is CASSPGDYNSPLHF. For the CDR3, the DNA is TGTGCCAGCAGCCCCGGAGATTATAATTCACCCCTCCACTTT.

This clonotype was observed a few times. The CDR3 here is CATSRDRAAVDEKLFF. In nucleotides, the CDR3 is TGTGCCACCAGCAGAGATAGGGCAGCTGTGGATGAAAAACTGTTTTTT. V usage is TRBV15 and J usage is TRBJ1-4; D gene uncertain. Germline loops: CDR1 LNHNV, CDR2 YYDKDF (reference sequence). The CDR3 runs 16 residues. The germline V and J ends were trimmed by 0 bases and 6 bases, with 14 bases remaining between them.

At least ten counts were recorded for this clonotype. This rearrangement joins TRBV25-1 to TRBJ1-2; D not resolved. The germline V gene has CDR1 MGHDK and CDR2 SYGVNS. Trimming left V 3 bases short and J 8 bases short, with 7 bases between. This CDR3 contains 11 residues. The CDR3 bases are TGTGCCAGCAGTGATGGGTGGGGCTACACCTTC. Its translation is CASSDGWGYTF.

This clonotype has more than one count but fewer than ten. The gene calls are TRBV2 and TRBJ2-6; 9 nucleotides match TRBD1. Germline CDR1 reads SNHLY; CDR2 reads FYNNEI. Trimming removed 2 bases from V and 5 bases from J; junction bases left unmatched: 4. The CDR3 spans 16 residues. The CDR3 loop reads CASSETGGVWANVLTF. Written as DNA, the CDR3 is TGTGCCAGCAGTGAAACAGGGGGCGTCTGGGCCAACGTCCTGACTTTC. Full variable domain (rest looked up from reference TRBV2 and TRBJ2-6): EPEVTQTPSHQVTQMGQEVILRCVPISNHLYFYWYRQILGQKVEFLVSFYNNEISEKSEIFDDQFSVERPDGSNFTLKIRSTKLEDSAMYFCASSETGGVWANVLTFGAGSRLTVL.

The chain has TRBV3-1 and TRBJ2-6, with a tentative D call TRBD2 (6 bases). The CDR3 consists of 22 residues. V was cut by 1 base and J by 0 bases, with 25 bases left in between. Germline CDR1 is LGHDT and CDR2 is YNNKEL (reference sequence). The CDR3 nucleotides are TGTGCCAGCAGCCAAGTTTTAGAAGGTGCTAGGGGACTTCCCTCTGGGGCCAACGTCCTGACTTTC. Translating gives CASSQVLEGARGLPSGANVLTF. The full variable domain, completed using reference TRBV3-1 and TRBJ2-6, is DTAVSQTPKYLVTQMGNDKSIKCEQNLGHDTMYWYKQDSKKFLKIMFSYNNKELIINETVPNRFSPKSPDKAHLNLHINSLELGDSAVYFCASSQVLEGARGLPSGANVLTFGAGSRLTVL.

This clonotype was counted a few times. The J gene is TRBJ1-1, the V gene TRBV29-1, with D possibly TRBD1 on 6 matching bases. The germline V and J ends were trimmed by 4 bases and 0 bases, with 15 bases remaining between them. The CDR3 runs to 15 residues. The germline gives CDR1 SQVTM, CDR2 ANQGSEA. CDR3 DNA sequence: TGCAGCGTTGGGGGTCCGGGGGCCATGAACACTGAAGCTTTCTTT. It specifies CSVGGPGAMNTEAFF.

V and J are TRBV12-3 or TRBV12-4 and TRBJ2-3, with 10 bases that match TRBD2. The CDR3 totals 16 residues. J gave up 5 bases and V 2 bases, and 7 bases lay outside the gene matches. In DNA form, the CDR3 reads TGTGCCAGCAGTTTAAGCGGGACTAGCGTGGGAGATACGCAGTATTTT. This sequence encodes CASSLSGTSVGDTQYF.

This clonotype was detected a few times. The CDR3 region has the DNA TGCGCCAGCAGCCCGACAGGGGCTAGCAATCAGCCCCAGCATTTT. It yields the protein CASSPTGASNQPQHF. This rearrangement joins TRBV5-1 to TRBJ1-5, with TRBD1 identical over 8 bases. CDR3 length equals 15 residues. The V gene end was trimmed by 4 bases and the J gene end by 0 bases; junction bases not matched to a gene: 3. Germline V lookup: CDR1 SGHRS, CDR2 YFSETQ.

This clonotype has a handful of counts. The V call is TRBV20-1, the J call TRBJ1-1; D perhaps matches TRBD1 (5 bases). This CDR3 region has 13 residues. Deletions cut 1 base from V and 10 bases from J, with 16 bases between. Germline loops: CDR1 DFQATT, CDR2 SNEGSKA (reference sequence). Here the CDR3 DNA reads TGCAGTGCTAGAGGCCCCGGGGCCGAAACAGCTTTCTTT. It translates to CSARGPGAETAFF.

This clonotype showed up many times. The chain employs TRBV4-1 and TRBJ1-2; TRBD1 matches 7 bases. V lost 2 bases and J lost 4; bases outside the gene matches: 10. The V gene's germline CDR1 is MGHRA and CDR2 YSYEKL. The CDR3 sequence is 16 residues long. The CDR3 DNA sequence: TGCGCCAGCAGCCAACCGAGACAGGGCCTAGGCTATGGCTACACCTTC. It codes for CASSQPRQGLGYGYTF.

The chain combines TRBV12-3 or TRBV12-4 with TRBJ1-5, with 7 bases matching TRBD1. This CDR3 has 15 amino acids. J was trimmed by 3 bases and V by 6 bases; bases with no gene match: 8. CDR3 nucleotides: TGTGCCAGCAGCCAAGAAACAGGGGTCAATCAGCCCCAGCATTTT. Translation gives CASSQETGVNQPQHF.

The chain joins TRBV5-1 to TRBJ1-4; D not certain. Trimming took 0 bases from V and 7 from J, leaving 10 bases between them. Germline CDR1 and CDR2: SGHRS and YFSETQ. This CDR3 region has 14 residues. CDR3 nucleotides: TGCGCCAGCAGCTTGGGGTGGGATTCTGAAAAACTGTTTTTT. Residues: CASSLGWDSEKLFF.

The chain couples TRBV19 to TRBJ2-1; D is undetermined. The CDR3 consists of 13 residues. The germline V gene has CDR1 LNHDA and CDR2 SQIVND (reference sequence). V lost 6 bases and J 5 bases, leaving 11 bases between the germline ends. CDR3 sequence (DNA): TGTGCCAGTAGGTCTGGCGGAGACAATGAGCAGTTCTTC. It yields the protein CASRSGGDNEQFF.

This clonotype was detected only a few times. Compared with germline, one end of the junction differs, possibly owing to a read error. The CDR3: CASSYSSGSGANVLTF. The CDR3 DNA reads TGTGCCAGCAGTTACTCGTCGGGGTCTGGGGCCAACGTCCTGACCTTC. The chain has TRBV6-5 and TRBJ2-6; D might be TRBD1 or TRBD2, each matching 5 bases. Germline V gives CDR1 MNHEY, CDR2 SVGAGI. The CDR3 sequence is 16 residues long.

There are many counts of this clonotype. This chain uses TRBV28 with TRBJ1-5; D is ambiguous. Deletions cut 4 bases from V and 3 bases from J, with 7 bases between. The germline V gene has CDR1 MDHEN and CDR2 SYDVKM. The CDR3 is 13 residues long. The DNA of the CDR3 is TGTGCCAGCAGTTCAGTCGACAATCAGCCCCAGCATTTT. Translation gives CASSSVDNQPQHF.

In its sample, this clonotype was seen a few times. This chain connects TRBV4-3 to TRBJ1-3, with 7 positions matching TRBD1. V shed 1 base, J shed 3 bases, and the junction held 6 bases outside the gene matches. This CDR3 region has 16 residues. Germline values: CDR1 LGHNA, CDR2 YSLEER. The CDR3 DNA reads TGCGCCAGCAGCCAAGTAGTCAGGGGGTTTGGAAACACCATATATTTT. It encodes CASSQVVRGFGNTIYF.

The CDR3 reads CASSQDDGNLVTEAFF. As DNA, the CDR3 is TGTGCCAGCAGCCAAGATGACGGGAATTTGGTCACTGAAGCTTTCTTT. This rearrangement joins TRBV14 to TRBJ1-1; D uncertain. Germline assignment: CDR1 SGHDN and CDR2 FVKESK. The V end was cut by 0 bases, the J end by 4 bases, with 15 bases between. The CDR3 is made up of 16 amino acids.

In regard to this clonotype: This clone may be a read error of a much larger clone one base away. This chain links TRBV28 with TRBJ1-1; D may be TRBD1 (6 bases). CDR1 MDHEN and CDR2 SYDVKM come from the germline V gene. This CDR3 contains 16 residues. The ends were cut back, 2 bases at V and 0 bases at J, with 13 bases in the middle. The chain's CDR3 is CASSLLPGGLNTEAFF. The CDR3 nucleotides read TGTGCCAGCAGTTTACTCCCGGGGGGCCTGAACACTGAAGCTTTCTTT.

The genes are TRBV20-1 and TRBJ2-7; unclear D gene. The CDR3 sequence is 14 residues long. In germline, CDR1 is DFQATT, CDR2 SNEGSKA (reference sequence). Trimming removed 3 bases at V and 2 bases at J, with 14 bases between. This CDR3 reads CSASKNSAAYEQYF. CDR3 in DNA: TGCAGTGCTAGTAAAAACAGTGCCGCCTACGAGCAGTACTTC.

This clonotype was detected only a few times. This chain uses TRBV6-5 with TRBJ2-2; 8 nucleotides match TRBD2. The CDR3 is 15 amino acids. V lost 2 bases, J lost 5 bases, and 4 bases stayed unmatched. The germline V gene has CDR1 MNHEY and CDR2 SVGAGI. CDR3 loop: CASSYEASGTGELFF. The DNA for the CDR3 is TGTGCCAGCAGTTACGAGGCTAGCGGGACCGGGGAGCTGTTTTTT.

This clonotype was recorded a few times. The chain links TRBV28 to TRBJ1-4; the match to TRBD1 covers 10 bases. The CDR3 consists of 16 residues. CDR1 is MDHEN, CDR2 SYDVKM, per germline. The V gene end was trimmed by 6 bases and the J gene end by 8 bases; junction bases not matched to a gene: 12. This CDR3 reads CASSPRGTGAWEKLFF. The DNA for the CDR3 is TGTGCCAGCAGCCCAAGGGGGACAGGGGCATGGGAAAAACTGTTTTTT.